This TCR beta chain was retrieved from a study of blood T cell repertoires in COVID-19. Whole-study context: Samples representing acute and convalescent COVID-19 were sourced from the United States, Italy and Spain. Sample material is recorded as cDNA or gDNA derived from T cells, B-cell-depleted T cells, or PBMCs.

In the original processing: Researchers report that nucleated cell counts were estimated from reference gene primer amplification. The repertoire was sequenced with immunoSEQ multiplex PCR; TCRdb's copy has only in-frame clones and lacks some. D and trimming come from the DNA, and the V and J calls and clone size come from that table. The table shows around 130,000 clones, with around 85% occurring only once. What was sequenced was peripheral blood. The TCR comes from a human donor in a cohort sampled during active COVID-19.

CDR3 in amino acids: CASSPYRAVNTEAFF. CDR3 bases: TGTGCCAGCAGTCCATACAGGGCAGTGAACACTGAAGCTTTCTTT. The rearrangement joins TRBV5-5 to TRBJ1-1; maybe TRBD1 (6 bases). CDR3 length: 15 amino acids. V lost 5 bases and J lost 0, with 14 bases in between. CDR1 and CDR2 (germline): SGHKS, YYEKEE (reference sequence).